These 12 T cell receptor beta chains were sequenced from one sample in a study of naive and memory T cell subsets (dated by TCRdb to about 2017). A robust, sensitive protocol for the amplification, sequencing and analysis of TCRs was described in the study, in which 3' ligation of a UMI-containing oligonucleotide to TCR cDNA was used. Receptors were amplified or captured by 5' RACE. TCRdb names Illumina MiSeq as the instrument used. The ligated cDNA was amplified by four rounds of PCR, in which nested alpha and beta constant region primers were used together with the SP2 primer. Starting from the raw public reads, TCRdb applied fastp trimming at Q25, assembled clones with MiXCR and retained in-frame beta chains. Rows are unified per CDR3 protein, each entry keeping the most common DNA and genes. For this sample the table gives about 62,000 distinct CDR3 sequences, of which around 8% were detected only once. The biggest ten clones account for under 25% of the sample.

The origin of the receptors is a female donor in good health.

As for this clonotype: A read error is possible here, since a much larger clone lies one base away. The chain joins TRBV5-6 to TRBJ2-3; a weak D match, TRBD1 (5 bases). CDR1 is SGHDT and CDR2 is YYEEEE in the germline V gene. There are 15 residues in the CDR3. The V end lost 0 bases, the J end lost 3 bases, and 11 bases lay between the germline ends. The CDR3 protein is CASSLGRGGTDTQYF. In nucleotides, the CDR3 is TGTGCCAGCAGCTTGGGAAGGGGCGGAACAGATACGCAGTATTTT.

This clonotype was found a few times. The rearrangement uses TRBV12-3 or TRBV12-4 and TRBJ2-5, with 8 bases aligning to TRBD1. J gave up 3 bases and V 3 bases, and 9 bases lay outside the gene matches. The CDR3 extends over 16 amino acids. The CDR3 loop reads CASSFPRGRREETQYF. In nucleotides, the CDR3 is TGTGCCAGCAGTTTCCCCAGGGGGCGAAGGGAAGAGACCCAGTACTTC.

This clonotype showed up just a few times. CDR3 DNA: TGTGCCAGCAGCTTCCTCAACCAAGAGACCCAGTACTTC. This translates into CASSFLNQETQYF. This chain links TRBV11-2 with TRBJ2-5; D not certain. In germline, CDR1 is SGHAT, CDR2 FQNNGV. Trimming pared 3 bases from V and 0 bases from J, leaving 5 bases between. The CDR3 extends over 13 amino acids.

This chain joins TRBV10-3 and TRBJ2-7, with 7 bases identical to TRBD1. The CDR3 length is 14 residues. The junction had 4 bases not matched to a gene; V was cut back by 3 bases and J by 2 bases. Looked up from germline, CDR1 is ENHRY and CDR2 is SYGVKD. CDR3 residues: CAISEIDRAYEQYF. The CDR3 bases are TGTGCCATCAGTGAAATCGACAGGGCCTACGAGCAGTACTTC.

Note on this clonotype: With a much larger clone just one base away, this may be a read error. This chain uses TRBV7-2 with TRBJ1-5; tentatively, D is TRBD1 (6 bases). Germline lookup yields CDR1 SGHTA and CDR2 FQGNSA. The germline V and J ends were trimmed by 6 bases and 5 bases, with 14 bases remaining between them. This CDR3 is built from 14 residues. The CDR3: CASSRLHRDQPQHF. CDR3 sequence (DNA): TGTGCCAGCAGTCGACTTCACAGGGATCAGCCCCAGCATTTT.

As regards this clonotype: This clone may be a read error of a much larger clone one base away. This rearrangement joins TRBV20-1 to TRBJ2-2, with 12 positions matching TRBD1. The length of the CDR3 is 14 residues. Germline loops: CDR1 DFQATT, CDR2 SNEGSKA (reference sequence). Here the CDR3 reads CSAPGTGGTGDLFF. The CDR3 nucleotides read TGCAGTGCTCCCGGGACAGGGGGCACCGGGGATCTGTTTTTT.

The CDR3 sequence is CASSVAGDGANVLTF. The CDR3 DNA sequence: TGTGCCAGCAGCGTAGCAGGGGATGGGGCCAACGTCCTGACTTTC. The gene calls are TRBV9 and TRBJ2-6; perhaps TRBD1 as D (6 bases). Germline V gene lookup returns CDR1 SGDLS and CDR2 YYNGEE. Trimming stripped 0 bases from V and 3 bases from J, with 7 bases between. CDR3 length equals 15 residues.

The chain joins TRBV9 to TRBJ2-1; 11 bases line up with TRBD2. The CDR3 consists of 15 residues. Trimming at V came to 4 bases and at J to 5 bases, leaving 5 bases not matched to a gene. Germline V gene data show CDR1 as SGDLS and CDR2 as YYNGEE. The CDR3 sequence: CASSPSGRNDNEQFF. CDR3 in DNA: TGTGCCAGCAGCCCTAGCGGGAGGAATGACAATGAGCAGTTCTTC. Filled out from reference TRBV9 and TRBJ2-1, the complete variable domain reads DSGVTQTPKHLITATGQRVTLRCSPRSGDLSVYWYQQSLDQGLQFLIQYYNGEERAKGNILERFSAQQFPDLHSELNLSSLELGDSALYFCASSPSGRNDNEQFFGPGTRLTVL.

The genes are TRBV12-5 and TRBJ1-4; D is unclear. CDR1 LGHNT and CDR2 FRNRAP come from the germline V gene. CDR3 length equals 13 residues. Trimming took 4 bases from V and 4 from J, leaving 7 bases between them. Here the CDR3 reads CASGSGFNEKLFF. DNA for the CDR3: TGTGCTAGTGGTTCTGGATTTAATGAAAAACTGTTTTTT.

A few counts support this clonotype. The chain has TRBV10-3 and TRBJ2-5; TRBD1 aligns across 9 bases. The CDR3 is 13 residues long. The V gene end was trimmed by 7 bases and the J gene end by 1 base; junction bases not matched to a gene: 1. Germline V CDR1 and CDR2: ENHRY, SYGVKD. CDR3 nucleotides: TGTGCCATCAAGACAGGGGGCCAAGAGACCCAGTACTTC. Protein sequence: CAIKTGGQETQYF.

The J gene is TRBJ2-5, the V gene TRBV7-2; D possibly corresponds to TRBD1 (5 bases). CDR1 is SGHTA, CDR2 FQGNSA, per germline. Trimming cost V 4 bases and J 5 bases, with 14 bases left between them. CDR3 length: 14 amino acids. CDR3 coding DNA: TGTGCCAGCAGCTCGTTAATCAGGGTTGAGACCCAGTACTTC. It yields the protein CASSSLIRVETQYF.

This clonotype appeared many times. The chain joins TRBV29-1 to TRBJ2-1, with 7 bases aligning to TRBD1. The CDR3 runs 13 residues. Germline CDR1 is SQVTM and CDR2 is ANQGSEA. Trimming at V came to 7 bases and at J to 7 bases, leaving 10 bases not matched to a gene. CDR3 sequence reads: CSARSGGVNEQFF. CDR3 nucleotides: TGCAGCGCTCGGTCAGGGGGAGTTAATGAGCAGTTCTTC.